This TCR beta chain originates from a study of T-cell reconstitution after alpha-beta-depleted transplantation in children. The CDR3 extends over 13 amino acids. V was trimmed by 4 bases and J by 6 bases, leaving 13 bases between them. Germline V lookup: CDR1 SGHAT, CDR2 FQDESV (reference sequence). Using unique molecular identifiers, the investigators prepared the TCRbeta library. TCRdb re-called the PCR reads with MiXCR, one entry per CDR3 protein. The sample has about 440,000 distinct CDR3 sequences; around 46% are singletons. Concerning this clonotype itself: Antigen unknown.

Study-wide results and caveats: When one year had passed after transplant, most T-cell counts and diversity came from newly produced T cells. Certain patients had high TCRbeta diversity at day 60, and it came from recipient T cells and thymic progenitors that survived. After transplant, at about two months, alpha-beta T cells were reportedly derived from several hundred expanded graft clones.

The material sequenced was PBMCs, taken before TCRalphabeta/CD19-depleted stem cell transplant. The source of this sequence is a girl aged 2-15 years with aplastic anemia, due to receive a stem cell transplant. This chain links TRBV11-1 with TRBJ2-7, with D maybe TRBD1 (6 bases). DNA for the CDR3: TGTGCCAGCAGCTCCGGGACAAGAAGCGAGCAGTACTTC. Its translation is CASSSGTRSEQYF. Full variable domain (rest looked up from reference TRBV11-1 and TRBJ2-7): EAEVAQSPRYKITEKSQAVAFWCDPISGHATLYWYRQILGQGPELLVQFQDESVVDDSQLPKDRFSAERLKGVDSTLKIQPAELGDSAMYLCASSSGTRSEQYFGPGTRLTVT.